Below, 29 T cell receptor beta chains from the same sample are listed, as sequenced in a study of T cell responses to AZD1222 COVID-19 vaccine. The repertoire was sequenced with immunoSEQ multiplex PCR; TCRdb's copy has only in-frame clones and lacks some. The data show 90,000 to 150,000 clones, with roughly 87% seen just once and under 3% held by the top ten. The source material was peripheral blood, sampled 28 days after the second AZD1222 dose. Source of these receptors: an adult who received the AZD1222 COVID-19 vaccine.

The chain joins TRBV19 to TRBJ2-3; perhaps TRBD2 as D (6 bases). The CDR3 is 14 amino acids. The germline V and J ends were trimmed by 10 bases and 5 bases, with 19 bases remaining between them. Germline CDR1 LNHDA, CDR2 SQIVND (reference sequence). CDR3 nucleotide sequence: TGTGCCACCGCGAAGGAGGGGAAGGAAGATACGCAGTATTTT. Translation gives CATAKEGKEDTQYF.

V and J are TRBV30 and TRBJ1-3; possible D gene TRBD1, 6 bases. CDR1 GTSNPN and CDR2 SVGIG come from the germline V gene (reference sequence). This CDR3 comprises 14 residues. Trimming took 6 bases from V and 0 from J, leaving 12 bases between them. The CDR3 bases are TGTGCCTGCAACAGGGAGGTCTCTGGAAACACCATATATTTT. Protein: CACNREVSGNTIYF.

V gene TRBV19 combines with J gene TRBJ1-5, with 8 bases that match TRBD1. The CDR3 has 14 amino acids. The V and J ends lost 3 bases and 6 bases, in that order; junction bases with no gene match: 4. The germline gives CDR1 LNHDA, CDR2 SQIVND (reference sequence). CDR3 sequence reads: CASSIGTGGQPQHF. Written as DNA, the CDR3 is TGTGCCAGTAGTATCGGGACAGGAGGTCAGCCCCAGCATTTT.

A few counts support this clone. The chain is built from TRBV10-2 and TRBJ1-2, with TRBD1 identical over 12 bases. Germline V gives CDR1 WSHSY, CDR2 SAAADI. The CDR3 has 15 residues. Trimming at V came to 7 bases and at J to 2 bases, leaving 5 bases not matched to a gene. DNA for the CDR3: TGCGCCAGCAACCCGGGACAGGGGGCGAACTATGGCTACACCTTC. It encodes CASNPGQGANYGYTF.

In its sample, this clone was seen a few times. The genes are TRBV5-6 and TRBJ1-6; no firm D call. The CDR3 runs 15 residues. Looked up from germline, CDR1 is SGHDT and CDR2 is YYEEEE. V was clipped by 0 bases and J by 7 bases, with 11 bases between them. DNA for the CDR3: TGTGCCAGCAGCTTGGGGCCTGGAGGGAATTCACCCCTCCACTTT. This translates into CASSLGPGGNSPLHF.

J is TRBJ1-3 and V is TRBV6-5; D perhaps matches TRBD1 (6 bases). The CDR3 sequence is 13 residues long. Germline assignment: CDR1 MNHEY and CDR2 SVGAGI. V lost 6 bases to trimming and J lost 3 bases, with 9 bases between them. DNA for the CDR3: TGTGCCAGCAGCGGGGGCCGTGGAAACACCATATATTTT. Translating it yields CASSGGRGNTIYF.

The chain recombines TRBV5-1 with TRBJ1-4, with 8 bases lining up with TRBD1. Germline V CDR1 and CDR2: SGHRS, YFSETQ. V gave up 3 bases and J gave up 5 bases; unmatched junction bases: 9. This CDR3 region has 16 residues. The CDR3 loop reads CASSSGQGGRNEKLFF. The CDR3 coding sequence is TGCGCCAGCAGCTCCGGACAGGGCGGCCGAAATGAAAAACTGTTTTTT.

CDR3: CASSDLGRGGDQPQHF. DNA of the CDR3: TGTGCCAGCAGCGACCTAGGGCGGGGCGGAGATCAGCCCCAGCATTTT. This chain links TRBV28 with TRBJ1-5; a weak D match, TRBD1 (5 bases). Trimming shortened V by 6 bases and J by 5 bases, and 20 bases separated the two germline ends. The CDR3 has 16 amino acids. Germline lookup yields CDR1 MDHEN and CDR2 SYDVKM. Full variable domain (missing parts from reference TRBV28 and TRBJ1-5): DVKVTQSSRYLVKRTGEKVFLECVQDMDHENMFWYRQDPGLGLRLIYFSYDVKMKEKGDIPEGYSVSREKKERFSLILESASTNQTSMYLCASSDLGRGGDQPQHFGDGTRLSIL.

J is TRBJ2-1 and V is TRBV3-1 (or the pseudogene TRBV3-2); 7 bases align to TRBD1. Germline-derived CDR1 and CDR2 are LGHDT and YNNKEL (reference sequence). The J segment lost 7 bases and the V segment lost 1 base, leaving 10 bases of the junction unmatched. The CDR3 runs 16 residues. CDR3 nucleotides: TGTGCCAGCAGCCAAGGGGCAGGGGGAATGAAGAATGAGCAGTTCTTC. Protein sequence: CASSQGAGGMKNEQFF.

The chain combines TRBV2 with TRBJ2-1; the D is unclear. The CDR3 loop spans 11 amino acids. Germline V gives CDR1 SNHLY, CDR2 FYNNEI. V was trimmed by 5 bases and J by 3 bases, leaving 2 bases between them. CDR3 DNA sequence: TGTGCCAGCAGTTTCTACAATGAGCAGTTCTTC. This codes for CASSFYNEQFF. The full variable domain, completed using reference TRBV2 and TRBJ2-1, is EPEVTQTPSHQVTQMGQEVILRCVPISNHLYFYWYRQILGQKVEFLVSFYNNEISEKSEIFDDQFSVERPDGSNFTLKIRSTKLEDSAMYFCASSFYNEQFFGPGTRLTVL.

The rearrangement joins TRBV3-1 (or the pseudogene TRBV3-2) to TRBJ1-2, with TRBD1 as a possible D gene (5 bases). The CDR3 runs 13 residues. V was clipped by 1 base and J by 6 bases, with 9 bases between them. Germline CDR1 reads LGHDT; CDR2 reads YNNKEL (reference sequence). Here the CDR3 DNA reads TGTGCCAGCAGCCAAGGCCAGGGTCATGGCTACACCTTC. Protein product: CASSQGQGHGYTF.

This chain's CDR3 is CASSARTGVSPLHF. The CDR3, as DNA: TGTGCCAGCAGCGCACGGACAGGGGTTTCACCCCTCCACTTT. The V gene is TRBV9, the J gene TRBJ1-6; 9 bases map to TRBD1. CDR1 and CDR2 from the germline V gene are SGDLS and YYNGEE. The CDR3 has 14 residues. V gave up 3 bases and J gave up 9 bases; unmatched junction bases: 4.

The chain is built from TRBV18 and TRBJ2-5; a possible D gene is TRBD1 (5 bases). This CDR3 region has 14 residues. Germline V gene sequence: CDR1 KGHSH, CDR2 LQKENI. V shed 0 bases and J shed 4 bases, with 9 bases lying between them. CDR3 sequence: CASSPPVGPETQYF. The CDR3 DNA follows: TGTGCCAGCTCACCACCGGTGGGGCCAGAGACCCAGTACTTC.

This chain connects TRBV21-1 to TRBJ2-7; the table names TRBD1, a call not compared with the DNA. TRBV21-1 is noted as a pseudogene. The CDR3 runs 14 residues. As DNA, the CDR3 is TGTGCCACTCCAGGGACAGGGCTGGGGCCCGAGCAGTACTTC. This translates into CATPGTGLGPEQYF.

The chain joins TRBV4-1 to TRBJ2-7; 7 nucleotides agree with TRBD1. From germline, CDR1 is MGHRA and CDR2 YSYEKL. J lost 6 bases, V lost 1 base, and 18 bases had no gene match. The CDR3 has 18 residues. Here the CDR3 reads CASSQGEAGGSLYCEQYF. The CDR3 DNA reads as TGCGCCAGCAGCCAAGGAGAGGCAGGGGGATCCCTCTACTGCGAGCAGTACTTC.

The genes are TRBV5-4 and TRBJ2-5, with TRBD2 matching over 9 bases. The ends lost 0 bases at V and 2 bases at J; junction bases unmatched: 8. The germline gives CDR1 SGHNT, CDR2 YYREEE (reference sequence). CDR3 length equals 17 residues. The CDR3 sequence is CASSLVVLAGIQETQYF. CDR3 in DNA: TGTGCCAGCAGCTTGGTTGTCCTAGCGGGGATACAAGAGACCCAGTACTTC.

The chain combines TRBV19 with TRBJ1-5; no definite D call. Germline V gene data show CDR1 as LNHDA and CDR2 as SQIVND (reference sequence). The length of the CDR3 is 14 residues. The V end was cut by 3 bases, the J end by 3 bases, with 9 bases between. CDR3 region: CASSIGRYNQPQHF. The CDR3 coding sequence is TGTGCCAGTAGTATTGGGCGGTACAATCAGCCCCAGCATTTT.

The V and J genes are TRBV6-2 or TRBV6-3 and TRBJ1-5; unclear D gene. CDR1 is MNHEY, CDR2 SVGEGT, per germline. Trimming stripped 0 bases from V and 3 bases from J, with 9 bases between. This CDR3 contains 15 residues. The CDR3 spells CASSYSRRPNQPQHF. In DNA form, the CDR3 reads TGTGCCAGCAGTTACTCGCGAAGGCCCAATCAGCCCCAGCATTTT.

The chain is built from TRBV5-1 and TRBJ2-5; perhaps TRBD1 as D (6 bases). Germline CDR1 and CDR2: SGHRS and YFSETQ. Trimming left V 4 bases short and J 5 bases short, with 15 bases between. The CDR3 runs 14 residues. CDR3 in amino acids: CASSTGHLGETQYF. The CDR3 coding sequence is TGCGCCAGCAGCACGGGACATCTGGGGGAGACCCAGTACTTC.

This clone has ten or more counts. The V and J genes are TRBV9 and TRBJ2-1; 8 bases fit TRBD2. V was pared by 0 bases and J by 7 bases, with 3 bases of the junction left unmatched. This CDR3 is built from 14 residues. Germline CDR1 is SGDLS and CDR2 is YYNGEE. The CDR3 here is CASSVGGLDNEQFF. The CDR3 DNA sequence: TGTGCCAGCAGCGTAGGGGGACTAGATAATGAGCAGTTCTTC.

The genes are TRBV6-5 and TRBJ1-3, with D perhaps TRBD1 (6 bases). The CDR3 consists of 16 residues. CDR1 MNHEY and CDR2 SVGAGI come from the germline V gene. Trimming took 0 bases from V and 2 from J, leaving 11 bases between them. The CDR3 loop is CASSYSSGEAGNTIYF. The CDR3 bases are TGTGCCAGCAGTTACTCGTCAGGGGAAGCTGGAAACACCATATATTTT.

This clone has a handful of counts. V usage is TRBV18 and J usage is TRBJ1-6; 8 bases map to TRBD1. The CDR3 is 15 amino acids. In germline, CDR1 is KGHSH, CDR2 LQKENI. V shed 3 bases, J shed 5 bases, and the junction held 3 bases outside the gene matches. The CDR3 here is CASSPADRDNSPLHF. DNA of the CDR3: TGTGCCAGCTCACCGGCGGACAGGGATAATTCACCCCTCCACTTT. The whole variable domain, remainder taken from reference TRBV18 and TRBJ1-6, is NAGVMQNPRHLVRRRGQEARLRCSPMKGHSHVYWYRQLPEEGLKFMVYLQKENIIDESGMPKERFSAEFPKEGPSILRIQQVVRGDSAAYFCASSPADRDNSPLHFGNGTRLTVT.

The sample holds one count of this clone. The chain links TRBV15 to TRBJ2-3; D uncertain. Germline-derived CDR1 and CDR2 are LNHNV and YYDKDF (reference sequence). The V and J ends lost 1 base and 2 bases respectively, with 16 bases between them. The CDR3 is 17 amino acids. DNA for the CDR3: TGTGCCACCAGCAGAGCACGCAGTCGGCCGCTCACAGATACGCAGTATTTT. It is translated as CATSRARSRPLTDTQYF.

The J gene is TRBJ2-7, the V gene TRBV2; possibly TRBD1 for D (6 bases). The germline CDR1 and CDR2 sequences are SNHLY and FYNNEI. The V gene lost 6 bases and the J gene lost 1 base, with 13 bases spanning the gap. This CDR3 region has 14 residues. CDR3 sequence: CASSWEQGSYEQYF. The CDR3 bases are TGTGCCAGCAGCTGGGAACAGGGTTCCTACGAGCAGTACTTC.

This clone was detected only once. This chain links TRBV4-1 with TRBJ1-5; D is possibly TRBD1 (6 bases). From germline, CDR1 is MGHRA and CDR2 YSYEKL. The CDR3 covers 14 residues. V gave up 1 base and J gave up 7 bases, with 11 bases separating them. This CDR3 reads CASSQVQGTQPQHF. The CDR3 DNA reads TGCGCCAGCAGCCAAGTCCAGGGGACCCAGCCCCAGCATTTT.

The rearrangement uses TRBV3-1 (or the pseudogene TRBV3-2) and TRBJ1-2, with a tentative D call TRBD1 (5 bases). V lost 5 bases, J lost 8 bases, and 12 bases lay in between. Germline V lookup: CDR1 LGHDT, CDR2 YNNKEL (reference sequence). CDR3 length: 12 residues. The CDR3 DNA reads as TGTGCCAGCAGCGGGTCCCGGGGGGGCTACACCTTC. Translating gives CASSGSRGGYTF.

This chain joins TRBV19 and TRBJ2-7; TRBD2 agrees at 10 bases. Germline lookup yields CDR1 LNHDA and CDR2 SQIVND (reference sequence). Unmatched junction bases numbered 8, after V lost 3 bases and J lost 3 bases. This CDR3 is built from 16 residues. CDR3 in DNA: TGTGCCAGTAGTATTAGGGCTAGCGGGGGAAACTACGAGCAGTACTTC. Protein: CASSIRASGGNYEQYF.

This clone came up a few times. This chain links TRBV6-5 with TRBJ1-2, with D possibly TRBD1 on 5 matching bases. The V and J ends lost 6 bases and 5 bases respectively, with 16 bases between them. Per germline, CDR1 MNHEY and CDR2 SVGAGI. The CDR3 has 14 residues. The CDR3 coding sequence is TGTGCCAGCAGAGGGTCCGGGACGGGGTATGGCTACACCTTC. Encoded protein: CASRGSGTGYGYTF.

CDR3 sequence reads: CASSLVPGSNQPQHF. As DNA, the CDR3 is TGTGCCAGCAGCTTGGTTCCAGGGAGCAATCAGCCCCAGCATTTT. The V and J genes are TRBV5-4 and TRBJ1-5, with D possibly being TRBD1 (5 bases). The CDR3 runs 15 residues. Germline CDR1 and CDR2: SGHNT and YYREEE (reference sequence). The V gene lost 0 bases and the J gene lost 1 base, with 8 bases spanning the gap.